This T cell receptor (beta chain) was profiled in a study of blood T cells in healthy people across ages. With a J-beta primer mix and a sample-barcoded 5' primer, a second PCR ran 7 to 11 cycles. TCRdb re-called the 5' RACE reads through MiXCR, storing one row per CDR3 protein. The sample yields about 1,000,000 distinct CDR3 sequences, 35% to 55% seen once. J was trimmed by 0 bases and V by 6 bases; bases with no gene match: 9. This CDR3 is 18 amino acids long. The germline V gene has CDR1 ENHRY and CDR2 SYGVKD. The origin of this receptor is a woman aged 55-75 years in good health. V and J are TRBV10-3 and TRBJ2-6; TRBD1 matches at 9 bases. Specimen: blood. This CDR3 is CAIRAGTGTFSGANVLTF. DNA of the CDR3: TGTGCCATCAGGGCCGGGACAGGGACTTTCTCTGGGGCCAACGTCCTGACTTTC.